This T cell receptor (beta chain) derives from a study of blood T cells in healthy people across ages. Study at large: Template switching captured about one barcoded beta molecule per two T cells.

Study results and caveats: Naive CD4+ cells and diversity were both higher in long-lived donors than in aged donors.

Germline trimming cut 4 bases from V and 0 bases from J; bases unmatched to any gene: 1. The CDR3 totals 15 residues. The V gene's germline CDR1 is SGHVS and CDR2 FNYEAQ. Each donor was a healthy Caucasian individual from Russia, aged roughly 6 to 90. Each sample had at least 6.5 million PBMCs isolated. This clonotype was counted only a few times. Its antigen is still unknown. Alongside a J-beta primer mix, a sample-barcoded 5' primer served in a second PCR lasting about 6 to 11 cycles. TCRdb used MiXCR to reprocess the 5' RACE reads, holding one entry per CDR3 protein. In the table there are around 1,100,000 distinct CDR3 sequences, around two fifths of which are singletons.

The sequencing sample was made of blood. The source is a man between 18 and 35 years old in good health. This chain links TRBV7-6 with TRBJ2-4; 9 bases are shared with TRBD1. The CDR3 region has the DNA TGTGCCAGCAGCTCGGGACAGGGAGCCAAAAACATTCAGTACTTC. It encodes CASSSGQGAKNIQYF.